These 4 T cell receptor beta chains originate from one sample sequenced in a study of Ad26.COV2.S vaccination and SARS-CoV-2 variants. Some clones are missing from TCRdb's copy, which holds only in-frame ones; the method was immunoSEQ multiplex PCR. The sample lists more than 150,000 clones; approximately 90% were seen once. This sample comprised peripheral blood, obtained after recovery from COVID-19. Receptor source: a human donor who had recovered from COVID-19.

The rearrangement joins TRBV5-1 to TRBJ2-5; 7 nucleotides line up with TRBD1. The trim removed 0 bases at V and 4 bases at J, leaving 9 bases unmatched. The CDR3 contains 16 residues. CDR1 and CDR2 from the germline V gene are SGHRS and YFSETQ. DNA for the CDR3: TGCGCCAGCAGCTTGGGGGGACAGTTTTGGGGAGAGACCCAGTACTTC. Translating it yields CASSLGGQFWGETQYF.

The CDR3 coding sequence is TGTGCCAGCAGCCGTTCGCGGGGCACAGATACGCAGTATTTT. Translated, it gives CASSRSRGTDTQYF. This chain connects TRBV9 to TRBJ2-3; perhaps TRBD2 as D (5 bases). The CDR3 covers 14 residues. The germline V gene encodes CDR1 SGDLS and CDR2 YYNGEE. Trimming cost V 4 bases and J 1 base, with 10 bases left between them.

This chain joins TRBV6-5 and TRBJ2-7; 9 nucleotides align to TRBD1. From germline, CDR1 is MNHEY and CDR2 SVGAGI. The trim removed 5 bases at V and 3 bases at J, leaving 2 bases unmatched. This CDR3 region has 13 residues. The CDR3 here is CASSPTGGYEQYF. CDR3 nucleotides: TGTGCCAGCAGTCCGACAGGGGGCTACGAGCAGTACTTC.

The rearrangement links TRBV20-1 to TRBJ1-1; TRBD1 matches 7 bases. After removal of 3 bases from V and 1 base from J, the junction contained 8 bases not matched to a gene. The CDR3 is made up of 15 amino acids. Looked up from germline, CDR1 is DFQATT and CDR2 is SNEGSKA (reference sequence). The CDR3 sequence: CSASWTGAPNTEAFF. CDR3 nucleotides: TGCAGTGCTAGTTGGACAGGAGCACCGAACACTGAAGCTTTCTTT.